These T cell receptor beta chains were read from a single sample in a study of cytomegalovirus exposure and HLA in healthy donors. The protocol was immunoSEQ multiplex PCR, while the TCRdb copy is restricted to in-frame clones and leaves out a portion. This table has about 120,000 clones, over 70% appearing once. The sequenced sample was PBMCs. Every receptor here comes from a woman between 18 and 29 years old in good health and CMV-seronegative. Each CDR3 is given with its conserved first and last residue. Each record gives: D gene, V gene, clone size, J gene, CDR3 DNA, CDR3 protein. A D gene is named only where the DNA matches it firmly. Size tells how often a clone was seen (once, few, many) or the class of an expanded clone, and some rows leave it out.

d_gene: .
v_gene: TRBV7-8
abundance: .
j_gene: TRBJ1-1
CDR3nt: TGTGCCAGCAGCCCAAGGGGGAACACTGAAGCTTTCTTT
CDR3aa: CASSPRGNTEAFF

d_gene: TRBD1
v_gene: TRBV23-1
abundance: .
j_gene: TRBJ1-5
CDR3nt: TGCGCCAGCAGTCAGACAGGGGGCAAGAGCAATCAGCCCCAGCATTTT
CDR3aa: CASSQTGGKSNQPQHF

d_gene: TRBD1
v_gene: TRBV4-2
abundance: few
j_gene: TRBJ1-1
CDR3nt: TGTGCCAGTGGGACAGGGGAGGTCACTGAAGCTTTCTTT
CDR3aa: CASGTGEVTEAFF

d_gene: TRBD1
v_gene: TRBV5-1
abundance: .
j_gene: TRBJ1-3
CDR3nt: TGCGCCAGCAGCCGACAGGGGGACGCTGGAAACACCATATATTTT
CDR3aa: CASSRQGDAGNTIYF

d_gene: .
v_gene: TRBV6-4
abundance: .
j_gene: TRBJ1-2
CDR3nt: TGTGCCAGCAGTGACTCCGGGGTTGGAGGCTACACCTTC
CDR3aa: CASSDSGVGGYTF

d_gene: TRBD1
v_gene: TRBV6-7
abundance: .
j_gene: TRBJ1-5
CDR3nt: TGTGCCAGCAGTTACTCGGGACAGGGCAATCAGCCCCAGCATTTT
CDR3aa: CASSYSGQGNQPQHF

d_gene: .
v_gene: TRBV27
abundance: .
j_gene: TRBJ1-2
CDR3nt: TGTGCCAGCAGAGGACAGAGGTCTAACTATGGCTACACCTTC
CDR3aa: CASRGQRSNYGYTF

d_gene: .
v_gene: TRBV5-1
abundance: .
j_gene: TRBJ2-7
CDR3nt: TGCGCCAGCAGCTTGGGACAGTTCTACGAGCAGTACTTC
CDR3aa: CASSLGQFYEQYF

d_gene: TRBD1
v_gene: TRBV4-2
abundance: few
j_gene: TRBJ2-4
CDR3nt: TGTGCCAGCAGCCGGACAGGGGGGATGAAAAACATTCAGTACTTC
CDR3aa: CASSRTGGMKNIQYF

d_gene: TRBD1
v_gene: TRBV30
abundance: .
j_gene: TRBJ1-6
CDR3nt: TGTGCCTGGAGTGCCTCGGGAGGGGGCAATAATTCACCCCTCCACTTT
CDR3aa: CAWSASGGGNNSPLHF

d_gene: TRBD1
v_gene: TRBV11-2
abundance: .
j_gene: TRBJ1-2
CDR3nt: TGTGCCAGCAGCTTATCCGGGACAGGGGGACTCGTAGTAGGCTACACCTTC
CDR3aa: CASSLSGTGGLVVGYTF

d_gene: .
v_gene: TRBV9
abundance: .
j_gene: TRBJ1-1
CDR3nt: TGTGCCAGCAGCGTGGGGGGGCAACCTAGCACTGAAGCTTTCTTT
CDR3aa: CASSVGGQPSTEAFF

d_gene: TRBD1
v_gene: TRBV6-1
abundance: few
j_gene: TRBJ1-2
CDR3nt: TGTGCCAGCAGTCTGGGACAGGGGGCGTCGGATGGCTACACCTTC
CDR3aa: CASSLGQGASDGYTF

d_gene: TRBD2
v_gene: TRBV11-2
abundance: .
j_gene: TRBJ2-7
CDR3nt: TGTGCCAGCAGGGCACCCGGGAGGGGGTACGAGCAGTACTTC
CDR3aa: CASRAPGRGYEQYF

d_gene: .
v_gene: TRBV27
abundance: .
j_gene: TRBJ2-7
CDR3nt: TGTGCCAGCAGGGACTACCTAAGCTCCTACGAGCAGTACTTC
CDR3aa: CASRDYLSSYEQYF

d_gene: .
v_gene: TRBV5-6
abundance: once
j_gene: TRBJ2-5
CDR3nt: TGTGCCAGCAGCTTGGCGGAGACCCAGTACTTC
CDR3aa: CASSLAETQYF

d_gene: .
v_gene: TRBV18
abundance: few
j_gene: TRBJ2-7
CDR3nt: TGTGCCAGCTCACCACCCCGACAGGCCTTTACCTCCTACGAGCAGTACTTC
CDR3aa: CASSPPRQAFTSYEQYF

d_gene: .
v_gene: TRBV18
abundance: .
j_gene: TRBJ1-1
CDR3nt: TGTGCCAGCTCACCACCTCCGGGGGGGCTTGTGGCTTTCTTT
CDR3aa: CASSPPPGGLVAFF

d_gene: TRBD1
v_gene: TRBV9
abundance: few
j_gene: TRBJ2-5
CDR3nt: TGTGCCAGCAGCGTAGCGCTAAGGGACAGGCAAGGGCAAGAGACCCAGTACTTC
CDR3aa: CASSVALRDRQGQETQYF

d_gene: .
v_gene: TRBV12-5
abundance: .
j_gene: TRBJ2-5
CDR3nt: TGTGCTAGTGGTTTGGGCAGGGACCAAGAGACCCAGTACTTC
CDR3aa: CASGLGRDQETQYF

d_gene: TRBD1
v_gene: TRBV6-4
abundance: .
j_gene: TRBJ1-2
CDR3nt: TGTGCCAGCAGTGACCTGCCGGGACAGGGGTCCGGAGGCTACACCTTC
CDR3aa: CASSDLPGQGSGGYTF

d_gene: .
v_gene: TRBV5-6
abundance: once
j_gene: TRBJ2-2
CDR3nt: TGTGCCAGCAGCGCCGGGAGCCTATCCACCGGGGAGCTGTTTTTT
CDR3aa: CASSAGSLSTGELFF

d_gene: .
v_gene: TRBV6-4
abundance: .
j_gene: TRBJ1-2
CDR3nt: TGTGCCAGCAGTGACCAGGGGACCTATGGCTACACCTTC
CDR3aa: CASSDQGTYGYTF

d_gene: TRBD1
v_gene: TRBV6-1
abundance: .
j_gene: TRBJ1-5
CDR3nt: TGTGCCAGTTGGGACAGGTCCAATCAGCCCCAGCATTTT
CDR3aa: CASWDRSNQPQHF

d_gene: .
v_gene: TRBV18
abundance: .
j_gene: TRBJ2-6
CDR3nt: TGTGCCAGCTCCCCTCCTACCCATTCTGGGGCCAACGTCCTGACTTTC
CDR3aa: CASSPPTHSGANVLTF

d_gene: .
v_gene: TRBV5-4
abundance: .
j_gene: TRBJ2-7
CDR3nt: TGTGCCAGCAGTTCAGGACTCGTGGAGGAGCAGTACTTC
CDR3aa: CASSSGLVEEQYF

d_gene: TRBD1
v_gene: TRBV10-1
abundance: .
j_gene: TRBJ2-5
CDR3nt: TGCGCCAGCAGTGAGTGGGCAGGGGGCGCGGAGACCCAGTACTTC
CDR3aa: CASSEWAGGAETQYF

d_gene: .
v_gene: TRBV11-3
abundance: .
j_gene: TRBJ2-7
CDR3nt: TGTGCCAGCAGCCCCTCCACACAACCATTCTACGAGCAGTACTTC
CDR3aa: CASSPSTQPFYEQYF

d_gene: TRBD2
v_gene: TRBV5-1
abundance: .
j_gene: TRBJ2-5
CDR3nt: TGCGCCAGCAGCTTGGGGACTAGCGGAGAGACCCAGTACTTC
CDR3aa: CASSLGTSGETQYF

d_gene: TRBD1
v_gene: TRBV2
abundance: once
j_gene: TRBJ1-5
CDR3nt: TGTGCCAGCAGTGTCGGGACAGGAGGTCAGCCCCAGCATTTT
CDR3aa: CASSVGTGGQPQHF

d_gene: .
v_gene: TRBV4-2
abundance: .
j_gene: TRBJ1-2
CDR3nt: TGTGCCAGCAGCCAAGTACAGAAAAATAACTATGGCTACACCTTC
CDR3aa: CASSQVQKNNYGYTF

d_gene: .
v_gene: TRBV5-4
abundance: .
j_gene: TRBJ1-6
CDR3nt: TGTGCCAGCAGCTTGGACAGGGAGAATTCACCCCTCCACTTT
CDR3aa: CASSLDRENSPLHF

d_gene: .
v_gene: TRBV5-6
abundance: .
j_gene: TRBJ1-1
CDR3nt: TGTGCCAGCAGCTCGCCGGGGGAGATGAACACTGAAGCTTTCTTT
CDR3aa: CASSSPGEMNTEAFF

d_gene: .
v_gene: TRBV19
abundance: few
j_gene: TRBJ1-2
CDR3nt: TGTGCCAGTAGTATACTCGGAAGTTGGTTACCAGGCTATGGCTACACCTTC
CDR3aa: CASSILGSWLPGYGYTF

d_gene: TRBD1
v_gene: TRBV6-1
abundance: .
j_gene: TRBJ2-1
CDR3nt: TGTGCCAGCAGTGAACTACAGGGGCCGGTCGGTGAGCAGTTCTTC
CDR3aa: CASSELQGPVGEQFF

d_gene: .
v_gene: TRBV18
abundance: .
j_gene: TRBJ1-2
CDR3nt: TGTGCCAGCTCACCAGATCAGGCAGGCGCGCTCGTCGGTGGCTACACCTTC
CDR3aa: CASSPDQAGALVGGYTF

d_gene: .
v_gene: TRBV7-2
abundance: .
j_gene: TRBJ1-5
CDR3nt: TGTGCCAGCAGCTTAGGTGGGACATACTATAGCAATCAGCCCCAGCATTTT
CDR3aa: CASSLGGTYYSNQPQHF

d_gene: .
v_gene: TRBV7-9
abundance: .
j_gene: TRBJ1-5
CDR3nt: TGTGCCAGCAGCTTAGCCCCAAATCAGCCCCAGCATTTT
CDR3aa: CASSLAPNQPQHF

d_gene: TRBD2
v_gene: TRBV5-1
abundance: once
j_gene: TRBJ2-1
CDR3nt: TGCGCCAGCAGCTCGGCCGCGGGACTAGCGGGGAGAAATGAGCAGTTCTTC
CDR3aa: CASSSAAGLAGRNEQFF

d_gene: TRBD2
v_gene: TRBV11-2
abundance: few
j_gene: TRBJ2-5
CDR3nt: TGTGCCAGCAGCTTTTCGTGGACTAGCAGGGAGACCCAGTACTTC
CDR3aa: CASSFSWTSRETQYF

d_gene: TRBD2
v_gene: TRBV7-6
abundance: .
j_gene: TRBJ2-2
CDR3nt: TGTGCCAGCAGCTTAGGTATTAGCGGGGGATGGAGCACCGGGGAGCTGTTTTTT
CDR3aa: CASSLGISGGWSTGELFF

d_gene: .
v_gene: TRBV6-5
abundance: .
j_gene: TRBJ1-5
CDR3nt: TGTGCCAGCAGTTACTCGAAGAGGAGCAATCAGCCCCAGCATTTT
CDR3aa: CASSYSKRSNQPQHF

d_gene: TRBD1
v_gene: TRBV19
abundance: .
j_gene: TRBJ1-2
CDR3nt: TGTGCCACCCTAAGGGGACAGGGCGACTATGGCTACACCTTC
CDR3aa: CATLRGQGDYGYTF

d_gene: .
v_gene: TRBV6-5
abundance: .
j_gene: TRBJ2-7
CDR3nt: TGTGCCAGCAGTTACAGGGGGATCAACGAGCAGTACTTC
CDR3aa: CASSYRGINEQYF

d_gene: .
v_gene: TRBV18
abundance: few
j_gene: TRBJ2-2
CDR3nt: TGTGCCAGCTCACCACCGAACCGACAGCCCACGAACACCGGGGAGCTGTTTTTT
CDR3aa: CASSPPNRQPTNTGELFF

d_gene: .
v_gene: TRBV15
abundance: .
j_gene: TRBJ2-7
CDR3nt: TGTGCCACCAGCAGAGAGGGCAGCACCTACGAGCAGTACTTC
CDR3aa: CATSREGSTYEQYF

d_gene: TRBD1
v_gene: TRBV27
abundance: .
j_gene: TRBJ2-7
CDR3nt: TGTGCCACCAACGGAGTCCGGGCAGGGGGTATATGGGAGCAGTACTTC
CDR3aa: CATNGVRAGGIWEQYF

d_gene: .
v_gene: TRBV7-2
abundance: .
j_gene: TRBJ2-6
CDR3nt: TGTGCCAGCAAAAGGGGTGGGGCCAACGGCCTGACTTTC
CDR3aa: CASKRGGANGLTF

d_gene: TRBD1
v_gene: TRBV6-1
abundance: .
j_gene: TRBJ1-1
CDR3nt: TGTGCCAGCAGTGAATACAGGGGAAACACTGAAGCTTTCTTT
CDR3aa: CASSEYRGNTEAFF

d_gene: .
v_gene: TRBV19
abundance: .
j_gene: TRBJ1-5
CDR3nt: TGTGCCAGTAGTACGTTCGGACAGATAGAGGTTAGGAGCAATCAGCCCCAGCATTTT
CDR3aa: CASSTFGQIEVRSNQPQHF

d_gene: TRBD2
v_gene: TRBV5-6
abundance: once
j_gene: TRBJ2-7
CDR3nt: TGTGCCAGCAGCTTTGGGACGGGACTAGCCTCCGACGGGTACTTC
CDR3aa: CASSFGTGLASDGYF

d_gene: TRBD1
v_gene: TRBV5-5
abundance: once
j_gene: TRBJ1-1
CDR3nt: TGTGCCAGCAGCCCCGGGACAGCTTCCACTGAAGCTTTCTTT
CDR3aa: CASSPGTASTEAFF

d_gene: TRBD1
v_gene: TRBV5-4
abundance: .
j_gene: TRBJ2-1
CDR3nt: TGTGCCAGCAGCTCAGACAGGGACAATGAGCAGTTCTTC
CDR3aa: CASSSDRDNEQFF